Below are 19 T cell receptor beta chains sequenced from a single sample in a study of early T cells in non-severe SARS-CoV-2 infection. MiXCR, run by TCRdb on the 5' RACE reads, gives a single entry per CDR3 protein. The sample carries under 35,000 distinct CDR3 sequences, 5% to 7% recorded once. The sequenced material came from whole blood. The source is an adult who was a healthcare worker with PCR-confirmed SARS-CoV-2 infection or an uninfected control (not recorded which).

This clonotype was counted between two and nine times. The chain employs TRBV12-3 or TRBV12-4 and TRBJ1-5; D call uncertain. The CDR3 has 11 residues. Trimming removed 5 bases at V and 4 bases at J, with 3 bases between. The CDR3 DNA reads TGTGCCAGCAGTCTTAATCAGCCCCAGCATTTT. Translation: CASSLNQPQHF.

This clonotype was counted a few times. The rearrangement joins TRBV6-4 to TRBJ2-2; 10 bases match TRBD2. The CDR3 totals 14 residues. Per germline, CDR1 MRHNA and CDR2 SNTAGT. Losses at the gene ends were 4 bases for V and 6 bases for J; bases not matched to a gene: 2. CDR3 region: CASSGLAGAGELFF. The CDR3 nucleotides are TGTGCCAGCAGTGGCCTAGCGGGAGCCGGGGAGCTGTTTTTT.

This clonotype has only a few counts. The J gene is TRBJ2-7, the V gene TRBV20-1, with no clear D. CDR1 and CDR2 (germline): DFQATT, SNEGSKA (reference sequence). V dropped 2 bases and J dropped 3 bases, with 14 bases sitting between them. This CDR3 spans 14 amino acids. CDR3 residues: CSARPNDQIYEQYF. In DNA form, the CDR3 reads TGCAGTGCTAGACCCAATGACCAAATCTACGAGCAGTACTTC.

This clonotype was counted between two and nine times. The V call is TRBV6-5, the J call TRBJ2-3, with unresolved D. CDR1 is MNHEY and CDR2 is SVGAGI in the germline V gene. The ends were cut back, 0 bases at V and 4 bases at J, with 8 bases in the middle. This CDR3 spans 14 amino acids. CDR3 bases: TGTGCCAGCAGTTACTCGAGTTTCGCAGATACGCAGTATTTT. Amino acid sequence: CASSYSSFADTQYF.

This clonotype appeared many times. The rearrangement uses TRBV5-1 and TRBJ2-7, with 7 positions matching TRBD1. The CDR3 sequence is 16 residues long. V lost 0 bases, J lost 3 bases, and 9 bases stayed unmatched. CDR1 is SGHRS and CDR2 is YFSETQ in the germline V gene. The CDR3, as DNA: TGCGCCAGCAGCTTGGCTTCCGGGACAGCCATCTACGAGCAGTACTTC. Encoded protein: CASSLASGTAIYEQYF.

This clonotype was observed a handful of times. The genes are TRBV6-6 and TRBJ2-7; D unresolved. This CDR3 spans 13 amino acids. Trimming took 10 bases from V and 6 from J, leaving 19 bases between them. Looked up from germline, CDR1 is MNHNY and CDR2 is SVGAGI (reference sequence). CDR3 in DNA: TGTGCCATTGGTTCGTCCGATCGTATCGAGCAGTACTTC. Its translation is CAIGSSDRIEQYF.

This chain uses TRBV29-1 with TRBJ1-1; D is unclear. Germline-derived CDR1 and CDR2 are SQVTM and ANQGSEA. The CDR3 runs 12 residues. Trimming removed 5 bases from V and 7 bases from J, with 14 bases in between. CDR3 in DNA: TGCAGCGTTTTATACGGGGAGGGTGAAGCTTTCTTT. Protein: CSVLYGEGEAFF.

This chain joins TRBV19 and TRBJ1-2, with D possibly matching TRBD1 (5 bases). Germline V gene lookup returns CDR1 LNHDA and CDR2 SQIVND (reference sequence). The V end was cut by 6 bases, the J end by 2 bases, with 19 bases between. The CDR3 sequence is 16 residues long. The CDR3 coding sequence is TGTGCCAGTAGCGTACCGGGGCTCGCATTAAACTATGGCTACACCTTC. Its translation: CASSVPGLALNYGYTF. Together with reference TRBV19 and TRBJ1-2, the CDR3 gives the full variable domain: DGGITQSPKYLFRKEGQNVTLSCEQNLNHDAMYWYRQDPGQGLRLIYYSQIVNDFQKGDIAEGYSVSREKKESFPLTVTSAQKNPTAFYLCASSVPGLALNYGYTFGSGTRLTVV.

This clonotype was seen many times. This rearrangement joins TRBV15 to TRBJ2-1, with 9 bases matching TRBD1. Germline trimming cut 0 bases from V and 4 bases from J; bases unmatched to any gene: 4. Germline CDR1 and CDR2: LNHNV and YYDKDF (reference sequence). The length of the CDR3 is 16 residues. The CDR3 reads CATSRDTGQGYNEQFF. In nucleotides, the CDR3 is TGTGCCACCAGCAGAGATACCGGACAGGGGTACAATGAGCAGTTCTTC.

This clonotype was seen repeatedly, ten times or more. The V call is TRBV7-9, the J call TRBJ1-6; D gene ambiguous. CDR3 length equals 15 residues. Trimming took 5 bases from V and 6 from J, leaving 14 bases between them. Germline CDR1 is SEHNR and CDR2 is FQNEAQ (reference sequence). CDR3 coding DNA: TGTGCCAGCAGCCAAACTCCGAGGCGTAATTCACCCCTCCACTTT. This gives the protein CASSQTPRRNSPLHF.

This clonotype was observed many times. The CDR3 protein is CASVRRFPYNEQFF. The CDR3 DNA follows: TGTGCCAGCGTGCGGCGCTTCCCCTACAATGAGCAGTTCTTC. J is TRBJ2-1 and V is TRBV2; D not certain. Between the trimmed V and J ends, which lost 8 bases and 2 bases, there was a span of 13 bases. CDR1 and CDR2 (germline): SNHLY, FYNNEI. There are 14 residues in the CDR3.

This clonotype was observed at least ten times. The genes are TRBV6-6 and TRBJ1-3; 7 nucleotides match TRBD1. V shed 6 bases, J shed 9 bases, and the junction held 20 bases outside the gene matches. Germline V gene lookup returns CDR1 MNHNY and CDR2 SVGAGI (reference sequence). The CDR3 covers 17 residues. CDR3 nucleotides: TGTGCCAGCAGCCCAGCCGCAGGCCCCACCCAGGGGGGCACCATATATTTT. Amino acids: CASSPAAGPTQGGTIYF.

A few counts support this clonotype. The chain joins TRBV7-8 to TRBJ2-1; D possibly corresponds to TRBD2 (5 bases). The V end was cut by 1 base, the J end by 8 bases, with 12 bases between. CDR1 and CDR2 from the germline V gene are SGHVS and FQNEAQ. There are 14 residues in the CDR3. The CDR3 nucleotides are TGTGCCAGCAGCTTAGGAGTCGGGGTCTATGAGCAGTTCTTC. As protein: CASSLGVGVYEQFF.

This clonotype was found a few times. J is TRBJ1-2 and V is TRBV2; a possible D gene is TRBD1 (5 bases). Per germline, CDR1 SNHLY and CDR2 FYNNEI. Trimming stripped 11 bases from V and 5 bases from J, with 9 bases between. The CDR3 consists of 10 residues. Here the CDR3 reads CAGWGYGYTF. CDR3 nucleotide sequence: TGTGCCGGTTGGGGGTATGGCTACACCTTC. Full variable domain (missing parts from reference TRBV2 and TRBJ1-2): EPEVTQTPSHQVTQMGQEVILRCVPISNHLYFYWYRQILGQKVEFLVSFYNNEISEKSEIFDDQFSVERPDGSNFTLKIRSTKLEDSAMYFCAGWGYGYTFGSGTRLTVV.

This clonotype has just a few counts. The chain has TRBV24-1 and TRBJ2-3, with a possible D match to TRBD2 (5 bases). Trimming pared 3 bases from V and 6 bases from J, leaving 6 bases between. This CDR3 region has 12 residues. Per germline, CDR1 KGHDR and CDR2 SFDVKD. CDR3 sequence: CATSDKRDTQYF. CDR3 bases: TGTGCCACCAGTGATAAGCGGGATACGCAGTATTTT.

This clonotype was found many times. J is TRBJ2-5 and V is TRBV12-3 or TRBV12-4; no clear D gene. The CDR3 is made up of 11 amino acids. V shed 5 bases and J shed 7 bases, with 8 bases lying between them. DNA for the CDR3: TGTGCCAGCAGTGGCAGAGGGACCCAGTACTTC. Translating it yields CASSGRGTQYF.

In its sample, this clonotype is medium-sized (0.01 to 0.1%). CDR3 region: CASRYSGGPLYGYTF. The CDR3 bases are TGTGCCAGCAGATACTCAGGGGGACCGCTCTATGGCTACACCTTC. This sequence joins TRBV27 and TRBJ1-2; TRBD1 matches 7 bases. V was clipped by 6 bases and J by 4 bases; unmatched bases: 11. This CDR3 region has 15 residues. The germline gives CDR1 MNHEY, CDR2 SMNVEV (reference sequence).

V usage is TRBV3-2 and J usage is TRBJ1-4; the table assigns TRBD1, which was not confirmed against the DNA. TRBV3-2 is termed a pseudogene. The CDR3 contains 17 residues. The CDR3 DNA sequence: TGTGCCAGCAGCTCAGGTCCCAACCAAGCAACTAATGAAAAACTGTTTTTT. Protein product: CASSSGPNQATNEKLFF.

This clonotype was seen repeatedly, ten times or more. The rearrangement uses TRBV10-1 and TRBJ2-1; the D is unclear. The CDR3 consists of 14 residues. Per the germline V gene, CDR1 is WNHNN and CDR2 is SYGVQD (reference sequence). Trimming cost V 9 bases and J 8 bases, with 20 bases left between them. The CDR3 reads CASKRRPPWDEQFF. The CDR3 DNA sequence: TGCGCCAGTAAACGCAGACCACCTTGGGATGAGCAGTTCTTC.